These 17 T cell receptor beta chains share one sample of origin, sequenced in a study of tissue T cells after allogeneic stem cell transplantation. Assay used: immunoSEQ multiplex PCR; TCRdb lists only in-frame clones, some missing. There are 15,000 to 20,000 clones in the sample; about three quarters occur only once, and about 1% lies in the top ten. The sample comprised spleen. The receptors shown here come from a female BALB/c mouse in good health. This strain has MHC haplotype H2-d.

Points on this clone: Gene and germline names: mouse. The CDR3 here is CTCSAGRTYEQYF. The DNA read from the CDR3 is TGCACCTGCAGTGCGGGCAGAACCTATGAACAGTAC. The chain joins TRBV1 to TRBJ2-7, with D uncertain. The read stops 1 residue short of the end of the CDR3; the missing end is completed from the germline J gene. Germline loops: CDR1 NSQYPW, CDR2 LRSPGD (reference sequence). The CDR3 runs to 13 residues. The ends were cut back, 3 bases at V and 2 bases at J, with 8 bases in the middle.

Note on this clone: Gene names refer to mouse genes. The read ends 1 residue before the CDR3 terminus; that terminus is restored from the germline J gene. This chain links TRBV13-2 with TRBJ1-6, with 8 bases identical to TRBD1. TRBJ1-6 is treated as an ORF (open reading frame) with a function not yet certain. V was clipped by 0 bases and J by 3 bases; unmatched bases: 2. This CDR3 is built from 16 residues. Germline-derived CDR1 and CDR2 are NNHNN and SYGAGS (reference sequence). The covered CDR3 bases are TGTGCCAGCGGTGATGCTGACAGGGGCTATAATTCGCCCCTCTAC. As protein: CASGDADRGYNSPLY. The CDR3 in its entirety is CASGDADRGYNSPLYF.

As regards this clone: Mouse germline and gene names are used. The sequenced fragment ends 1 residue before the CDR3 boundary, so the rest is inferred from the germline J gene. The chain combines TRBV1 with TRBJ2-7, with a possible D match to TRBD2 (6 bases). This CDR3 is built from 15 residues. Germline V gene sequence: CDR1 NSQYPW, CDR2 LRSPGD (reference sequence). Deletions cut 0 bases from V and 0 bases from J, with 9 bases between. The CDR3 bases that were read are TGCACCTGCAGTGCAGATCGGGGGGTCTCCTATGAACAGTAC. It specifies CTCSADRGVSYEQY. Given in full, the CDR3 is CTCSADRGVSYEQYF.

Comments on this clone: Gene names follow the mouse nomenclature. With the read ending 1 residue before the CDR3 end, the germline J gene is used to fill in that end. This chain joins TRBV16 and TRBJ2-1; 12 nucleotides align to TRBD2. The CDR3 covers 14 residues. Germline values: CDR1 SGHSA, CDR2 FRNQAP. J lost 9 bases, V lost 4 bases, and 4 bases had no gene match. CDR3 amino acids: CASSSTGGAVEQFF. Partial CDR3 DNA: TGTGCAAGCAGCTCGACTGGGGGGGCGGTTGAGCAGTTC. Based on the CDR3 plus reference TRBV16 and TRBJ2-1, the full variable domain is NAGVIQTPRHKVTGKGQEATLWCEPISGHSAVFWYRQTIVQGLEFLTYFRNQAPIDDSGMPKERFSAQMPNQSHSTLKIQSTQPQDSAVYLCASSSTGGAVEQFFGPGTRLTVL.

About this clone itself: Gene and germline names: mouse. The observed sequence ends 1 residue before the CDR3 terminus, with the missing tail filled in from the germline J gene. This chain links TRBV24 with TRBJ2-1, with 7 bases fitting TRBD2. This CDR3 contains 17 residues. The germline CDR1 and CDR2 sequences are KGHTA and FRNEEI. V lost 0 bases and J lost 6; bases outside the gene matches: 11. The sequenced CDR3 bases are TGTGCCAGCAGTCTGTATCCGGTGGGGGGAGAGGTTGCTGAGCAGTTC. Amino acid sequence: CASSLYPVGGEVAEQF. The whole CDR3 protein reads CASSLYPVGGEVAEQFF.

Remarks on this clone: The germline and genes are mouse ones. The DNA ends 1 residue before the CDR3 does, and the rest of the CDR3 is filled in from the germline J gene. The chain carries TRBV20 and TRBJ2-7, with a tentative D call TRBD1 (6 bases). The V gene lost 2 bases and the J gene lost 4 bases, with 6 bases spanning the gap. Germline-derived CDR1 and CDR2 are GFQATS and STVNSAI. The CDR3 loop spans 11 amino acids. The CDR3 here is CGARTGYEQYF. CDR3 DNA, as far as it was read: TGTGGTGCTAGGACAGGGTATGAACAGTAC.

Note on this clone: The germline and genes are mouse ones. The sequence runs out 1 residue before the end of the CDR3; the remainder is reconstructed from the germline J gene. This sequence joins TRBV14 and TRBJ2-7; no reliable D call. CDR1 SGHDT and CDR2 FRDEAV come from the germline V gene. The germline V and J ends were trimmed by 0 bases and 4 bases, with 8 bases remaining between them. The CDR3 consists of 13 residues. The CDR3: CASSFFSSYEQYF. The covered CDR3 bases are TGTGCCAGCAGTTTCTTCAGCTCTTATGAACAGTAC.

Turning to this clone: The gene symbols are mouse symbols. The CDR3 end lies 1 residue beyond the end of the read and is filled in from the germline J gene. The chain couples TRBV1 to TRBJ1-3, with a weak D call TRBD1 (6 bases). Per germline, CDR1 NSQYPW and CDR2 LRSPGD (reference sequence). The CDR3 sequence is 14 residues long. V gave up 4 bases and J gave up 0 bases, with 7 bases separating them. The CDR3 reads CTCSGTDSGNTLYF. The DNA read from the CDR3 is TGCACCTGCAGTGGGACAGATTCTGGAAATACGCTCTAT.

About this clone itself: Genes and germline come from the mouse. The sequenced part of the CDR3 DNA is TGCACCTGCAGTGCAGATTTCACAGAAGTCTTC. This translates into CTCSADFTEVF. The full CDR3 reads CTCSADFTEVFF. V is TRBV1 and J is TRBJ1-1; D not resolved. The read ends 1 residue shy of where the CDR3 ends; the end is completed using the germline J gene. CDR1 is NSQYPW and CDR2 is LRSPGD in the germline V gene (reference sequence). The CDR3 runs to 12 residues. Trimming shortened V by 0 bases and J by 4 bases, and 3 bases separated the two germline ends.

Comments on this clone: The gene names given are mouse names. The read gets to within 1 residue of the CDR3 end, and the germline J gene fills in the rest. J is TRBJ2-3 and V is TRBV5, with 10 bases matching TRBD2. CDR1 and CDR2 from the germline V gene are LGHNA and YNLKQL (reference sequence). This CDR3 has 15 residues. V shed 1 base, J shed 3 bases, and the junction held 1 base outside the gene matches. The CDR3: CASSQGWGGAETLYF. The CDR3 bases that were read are TGTGCCAGCAGCCAAGGCTGGGGGGGCGCAGAAACGCTGTAT.

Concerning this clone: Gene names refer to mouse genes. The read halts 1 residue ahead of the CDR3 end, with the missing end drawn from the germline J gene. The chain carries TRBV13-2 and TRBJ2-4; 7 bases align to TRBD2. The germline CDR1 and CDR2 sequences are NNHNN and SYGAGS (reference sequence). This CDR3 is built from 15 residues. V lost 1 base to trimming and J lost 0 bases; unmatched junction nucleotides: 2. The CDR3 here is CASGDIWGSQNTLYF. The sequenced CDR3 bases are TGTGCCAGCGGTGATATCTGGGGGAGTCAAAACACCTTGTAC.

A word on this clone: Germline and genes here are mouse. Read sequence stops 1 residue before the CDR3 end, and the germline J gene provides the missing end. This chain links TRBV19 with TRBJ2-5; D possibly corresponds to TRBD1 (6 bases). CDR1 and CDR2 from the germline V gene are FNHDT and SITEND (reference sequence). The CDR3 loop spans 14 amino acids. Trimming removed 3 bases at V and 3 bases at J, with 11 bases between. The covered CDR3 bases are TGTGCCAGCAGTAATCCGGGACAACAAGACACCCAGTAC. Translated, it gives CASSNPGQQDTQY. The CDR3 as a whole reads CASSNPGQQDTQYF.

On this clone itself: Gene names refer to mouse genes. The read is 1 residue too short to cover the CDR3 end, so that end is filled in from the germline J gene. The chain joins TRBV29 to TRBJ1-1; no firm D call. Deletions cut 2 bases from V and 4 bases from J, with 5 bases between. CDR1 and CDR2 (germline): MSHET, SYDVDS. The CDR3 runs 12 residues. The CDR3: CASSLGSTEVFF. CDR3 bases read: TGTGCTAGCAGTTTAGGGAGCACAGAAGTCTTC.

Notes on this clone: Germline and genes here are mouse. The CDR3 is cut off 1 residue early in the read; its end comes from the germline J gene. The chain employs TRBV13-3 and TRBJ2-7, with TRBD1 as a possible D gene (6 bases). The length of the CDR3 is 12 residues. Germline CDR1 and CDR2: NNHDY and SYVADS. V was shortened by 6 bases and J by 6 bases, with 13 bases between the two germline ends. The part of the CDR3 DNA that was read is TGTGCCAGCACGCAGGGGAAGGCTGAACAGTAC. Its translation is CASTQGKAEQY. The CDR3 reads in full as CASTQGKAEQYF.

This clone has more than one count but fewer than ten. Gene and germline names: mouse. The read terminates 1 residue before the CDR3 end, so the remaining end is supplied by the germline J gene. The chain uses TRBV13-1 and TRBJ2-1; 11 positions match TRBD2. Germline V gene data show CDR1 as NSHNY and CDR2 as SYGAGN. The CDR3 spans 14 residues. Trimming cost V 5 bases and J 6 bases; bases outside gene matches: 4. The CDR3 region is CASSPGLGAAEQFF. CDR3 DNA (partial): TGTGCCAGCAGCCCGGGACTGGGGGCTGCTGAGCAGTTC.

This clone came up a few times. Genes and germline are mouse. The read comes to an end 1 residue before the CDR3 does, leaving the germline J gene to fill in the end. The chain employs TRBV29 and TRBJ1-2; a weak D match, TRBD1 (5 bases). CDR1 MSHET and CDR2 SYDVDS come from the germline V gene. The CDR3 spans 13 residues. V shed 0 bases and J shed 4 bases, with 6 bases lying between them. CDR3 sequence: CASSLSRGSDYTF. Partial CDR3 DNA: TGTGCTAGCAGTTTATCGAGGGGCTCCGACTACACC.

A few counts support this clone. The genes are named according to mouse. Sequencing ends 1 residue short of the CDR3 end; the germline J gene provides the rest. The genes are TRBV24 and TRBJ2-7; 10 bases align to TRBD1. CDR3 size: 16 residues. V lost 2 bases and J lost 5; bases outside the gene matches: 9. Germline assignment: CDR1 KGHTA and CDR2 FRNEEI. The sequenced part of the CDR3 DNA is TGTGCCAGCAGTCTGCCCCCCCGGGACAGGGGTCATGAACAGTAC. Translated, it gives CASSLPPRDRGHEQY. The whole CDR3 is CASSLPPRDRGHEQYF.